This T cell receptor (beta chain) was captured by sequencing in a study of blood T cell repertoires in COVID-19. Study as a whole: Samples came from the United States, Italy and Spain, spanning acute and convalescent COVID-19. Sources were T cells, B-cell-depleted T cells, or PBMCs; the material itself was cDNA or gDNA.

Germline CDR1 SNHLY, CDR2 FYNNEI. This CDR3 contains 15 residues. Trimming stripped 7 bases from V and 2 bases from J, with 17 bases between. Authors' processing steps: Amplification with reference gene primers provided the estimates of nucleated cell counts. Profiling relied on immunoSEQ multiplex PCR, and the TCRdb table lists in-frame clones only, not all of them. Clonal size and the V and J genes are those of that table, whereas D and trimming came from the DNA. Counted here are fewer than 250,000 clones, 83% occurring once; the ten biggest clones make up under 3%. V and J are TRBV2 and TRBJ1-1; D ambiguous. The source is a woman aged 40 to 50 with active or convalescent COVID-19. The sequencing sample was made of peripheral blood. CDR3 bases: TGTGCCAGCACCGAGGACTTGCAGCGAAACACTGAAGCTTTCTTT. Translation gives CASTEDLQRNTEAFF.